The text below deals with one TCR beta chain. Its antigen is still unknown. This specimen belongs to a study of T-cell reconstitution after alpha-beta-depleted transplantation in children. Unique molecular identifiers featured in how the TCRbeta library was prepared. From the PCR reads, TCRdb called clonotypes with MiXCR, one entry per CDR3 protein. The repertoire holds 540,000 or so distinct CDR3 sequences, with under 30% as singletons. Whole-study results and caveats: After transplant, high TCRbeta diversity at day 60 in some patients arose from surviving recipient T cells and thymic progenitors.

Losses at the gene ends were 6 bases for V and 9 bases for J; bases not matched to a gene: 6. This CDR3 comprises 14 residues. CDR1 MDHEN and CDR2 SYDVKM come from the germline V gene. The gene calls are TRBV28 and TRBJ2-4; 12 bases are a match to TRBD2. The receptor comes from a boy under three years old who had a stem cell transplant for acute myeloid leukemia, so the T cells may come from the graft donor. Sequences were derived from PBMCs, mostly from graft donor cells, sampled 360 days after TCRalphabeta/CD19-depleted stem cell transplant. CDR3 in amino acids: CASRPTSGGPIQYF. The CDR3, as DNA: TGTGCCAGCAGGCCAACTAGCGGGGGGCCCATTCAGTACTTC.